This T cell receptor beta chain was found in a study of CD8+ T cells in alopecia areata. Sorting from PBMCs produced CD4+ and CD8+ T cells. V lost 7 bases and J lost 4, with 16 bases in between. The CDR3 has 15 amino acids. Per the germline V gene, CDR1 is SNHLY and CDR2 is FYNNEI. RNA extraction was followed by reverse transcription into cDNA, which acted as the sequencing template. Sequencing was performed with immunoSEQ multiplex PCR; in TCRdb, only in-frame clones are kept and a portion is missing. The data hold roughly 150,000 clones, with 80% to 90% observed a single time. The TCR sequence derives from a human donor with alopecia areata. The rearrangement uses TRBV2 and TRBJ1-4; D not resolved. The sample here was CD8+ T cells sorted from blood, taken at week 0. DNA for the CDR3: TGTGCCAGCACCCCCTGGGATTCTAGTAATGAAAAACTGTTTTTT. The encoded protein is CASTPWDSSNEKLFF.